This T cell receptor (beta chain) stems from a study of cytomegalovirus exposure and HLA in healthy donors. The CDR3 is made up of 16 amino acids. Per germline, CDR1 LNHDA and CDR2 SQIVND (reference sequence). J was trimmed by 3 bases and V by 6 bases; bases with no gene match: 7. Vbeta (60) and Jbeta (13) primers were used in the PCR. The repertoire was sequenced with immunoSEQ multiplex PCR; TCRdb's copy has only in-frame clones and lacks some. The sample comprises more than 100,000 clones, over 70% of which are singletons, and 7.5% to 9.5% rests with the top ten. Sequenced: PBMCs. This receptor was obtained from a female donor in good health and CMV-seropositive. V usage is TRBV19 and J usage is TRBJ2-2; 10 bases map to TRBD1. This CDR3 reads CASRDRDRGDTGELFF. In DNA form, the CDR3 reads TGTGCCAGTAGGGACCGGGACAGGGGAGACACCGGGGAGCTGTTTTTT.